This entry features one T cell receptor (beta chain) sequence. Trimming removed 0 bases from V and 7 bases from J; junction bases left unmatched: 7. In germline, CDR1 is LGHNA, CDR2 YSLEER. The CDR3 extends over 15 amino acids. Per the original methods: Quantification of nucleated cells was approximated via reference gene primer amplification. The protocol was immunoSEQ multiplex PCR, while the TCRdb copy is restricted to in-frame clones and leaves out a portion. D and trimming come from the DNA, and the V and J calls and clone size come from that table. The table lists approximately 350,000 clones, around 83% of them singletons. This sample was taken from a study of blood T cell repertoires in COVID-19. Study information: COVID-19 samples from acute and convalescent phases originated in the United States, Italy and Spain. T cells, B-cell-depleted T cells, or PBMCs supplied cDNA or gDNA.

Sequenced material: peripheral blood. This chain uses TRBV4-3 with TRBJ1-2; 8 bases map to TRBD1. The receptor's source is a man aged 25 to 40 with active or convalescent COVID-19. The CDR3 reads CASSQDRTGYGGYTF. CDR3 DNA sequence: TGCGCCAGCAGCCAAGACCGGACAGGGTATGGTGGCTACACCTTC.